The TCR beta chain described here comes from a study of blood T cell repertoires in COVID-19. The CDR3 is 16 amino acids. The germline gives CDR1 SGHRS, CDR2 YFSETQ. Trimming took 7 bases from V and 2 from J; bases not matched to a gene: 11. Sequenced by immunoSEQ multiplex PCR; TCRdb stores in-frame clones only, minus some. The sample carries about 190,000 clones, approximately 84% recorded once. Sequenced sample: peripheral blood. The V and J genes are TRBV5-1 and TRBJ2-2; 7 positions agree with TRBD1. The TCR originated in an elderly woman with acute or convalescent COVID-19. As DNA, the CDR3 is TGCGCCAGCTCCCATAAGGGACAGATTAACACCGGGGAGCTGTTTTTT. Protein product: CASSHKGQINTGELFF. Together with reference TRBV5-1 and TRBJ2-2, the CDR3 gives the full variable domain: KAGVTQTPRYLIKTRGQQVTLSCSPISGHRSVSWYQQTPGQGLQFLFEYFSETQRNKGNFPGRFSGRQFSNSRSEMNVSTLELGDSALYLCASSHKGQINTGELFFGEGSRLTVL.